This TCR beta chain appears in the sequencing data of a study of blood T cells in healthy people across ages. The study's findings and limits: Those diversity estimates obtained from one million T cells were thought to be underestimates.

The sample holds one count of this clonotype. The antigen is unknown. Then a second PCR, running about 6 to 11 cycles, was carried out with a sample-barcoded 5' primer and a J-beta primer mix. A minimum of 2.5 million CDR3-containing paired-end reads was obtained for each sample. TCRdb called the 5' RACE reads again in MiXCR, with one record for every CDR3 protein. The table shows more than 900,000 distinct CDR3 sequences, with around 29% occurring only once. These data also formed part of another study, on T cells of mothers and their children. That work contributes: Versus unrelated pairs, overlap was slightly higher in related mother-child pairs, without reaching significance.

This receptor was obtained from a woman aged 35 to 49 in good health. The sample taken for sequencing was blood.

The CDR3: CAWSHSDRGPVKQYF. The DNA of the CDR3 is TGTGCCTGGAGTCATTCGGACAGGGGGCCCGTCAAGCAGTACTTC. This sequence joins TRBV30 and TRBJ2-7; 11 nucleotides align to TRBD1. V lost 2 bases, J lost 8 bases, and 11 bases stayed unmatched. This CDR3 region has 15 residues. CDR1 and CDR2 (germline): GTSNPN, SVGIG (reference sequence).